This TCR beta chain was sequenced for a study of response to subunit inactivated influenza vaccine. The CDR3 extends over 14 amino acids. V lost 10 bases, J lost 5 bases, and 18 bases lay in between. CDR1 ENHRY and CDR2 SYGVKD come from the germline V gene. MiXCR, applied by TCRdb to the RT-PCR reads, yields one record per CDR3 protein. The sample contains 500,000 to 600,000 distinct CDR3 sequences, roughly 12% of which appear only once. This clonotype was counted between two and nine times. The data were also submitted as part of a second study, on T cells expressing NK-cell markers. This second study says: TCR beta cDNA was generated via 5'RACE template switching incorporating UMIs. The sequencing cohort of eight donors included seven HCMV-seropositive individuals and one seronegative individual. Dominant NKG2C+ clonotypes were found to form 1.0-7.0% of CD8+ T cells in roughly 6 donors. Also leading the CD3+CD56-NKG2C+ fraction in a few donors were these clonotypes.

This sequence was found in a man between 50 and 59 years old who received an inactivated influenza vaccine. This rearrangement joins TRBV10-3 to TRBJ1-5, with D tentatively TRBD1 (5 bases). The source was PBMCs from blood, collected on the day of vaccination. CDR3 sequence (DNA): TGTGCCACCTCGACTGGGACGGGCGATCAGCCCCAGCATTTT. Its translation is CATSTGTGDQPQHF.